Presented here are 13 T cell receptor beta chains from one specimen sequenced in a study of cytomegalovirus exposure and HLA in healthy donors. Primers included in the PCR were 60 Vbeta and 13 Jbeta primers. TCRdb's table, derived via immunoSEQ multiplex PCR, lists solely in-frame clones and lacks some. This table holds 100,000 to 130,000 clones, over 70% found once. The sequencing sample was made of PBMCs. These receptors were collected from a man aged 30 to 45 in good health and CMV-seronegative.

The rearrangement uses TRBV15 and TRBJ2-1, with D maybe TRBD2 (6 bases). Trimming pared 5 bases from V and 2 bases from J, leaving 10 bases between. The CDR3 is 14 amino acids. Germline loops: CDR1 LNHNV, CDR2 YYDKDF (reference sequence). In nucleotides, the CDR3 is TGTGCCACCAGCTCGGCGGGAACCTACAATGAGCAGTTCTTC. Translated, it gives CATSSAGTYNEQFF.

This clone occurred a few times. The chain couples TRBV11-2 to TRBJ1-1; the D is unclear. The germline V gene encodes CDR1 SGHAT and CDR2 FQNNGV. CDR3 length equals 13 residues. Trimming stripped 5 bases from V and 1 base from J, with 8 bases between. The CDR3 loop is CASSRHQNTEAFF. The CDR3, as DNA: TGTGCCAGCAGCAGACACCAGAACACTGAAGCTTTCTTT.

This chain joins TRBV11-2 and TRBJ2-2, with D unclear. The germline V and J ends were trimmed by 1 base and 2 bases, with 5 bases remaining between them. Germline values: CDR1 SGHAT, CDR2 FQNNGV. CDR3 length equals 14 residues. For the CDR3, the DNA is TGTGCCAGCAGCTTAGTGACTAACACCGGGGAGCTGTTTTTT. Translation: CASSLVTNTGELFF.

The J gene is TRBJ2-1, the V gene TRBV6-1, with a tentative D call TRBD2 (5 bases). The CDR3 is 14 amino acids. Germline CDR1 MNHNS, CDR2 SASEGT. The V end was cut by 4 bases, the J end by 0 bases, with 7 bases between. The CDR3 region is CASSGTGSYNEQFF. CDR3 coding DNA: TGTGCCAGCAGTGGGACTGGCTCCTACAATGAGCAGTTCTTC.

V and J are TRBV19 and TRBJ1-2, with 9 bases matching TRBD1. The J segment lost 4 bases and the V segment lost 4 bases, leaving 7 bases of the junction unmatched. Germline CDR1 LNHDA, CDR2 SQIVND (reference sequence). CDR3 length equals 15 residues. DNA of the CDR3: TGTGCCAGTAGTACCATGACAGGGGGGAGCTATGGCTACACCTTC. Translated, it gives CASSTMTGGSYGYTF.

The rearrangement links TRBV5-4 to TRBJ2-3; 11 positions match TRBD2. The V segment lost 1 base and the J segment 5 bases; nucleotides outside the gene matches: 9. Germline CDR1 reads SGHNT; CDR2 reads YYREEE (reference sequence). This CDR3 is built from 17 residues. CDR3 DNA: TGTGCCAGCAGCTTGCTAGGTAGCGGGAGGGCCGGAGATACGCAGTATTTT. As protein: CASSLLGSGRAGDTQYF.

The CDR3 DNA reads as TGTGCCAGCAGTCCGATAGCCACTGAAGCTTTCTTT. It is translated as CASSPIATEAFF. The genes are TRBV28 and TRBJ1-1; D is uncertain. The CDR3 sequence is 12 residues long. Germline CDR1 reads MDHEN; CDR2 reads SYDVKM. Trimming cost V 5 bases and J 4 bases, with 8 bases left between them.

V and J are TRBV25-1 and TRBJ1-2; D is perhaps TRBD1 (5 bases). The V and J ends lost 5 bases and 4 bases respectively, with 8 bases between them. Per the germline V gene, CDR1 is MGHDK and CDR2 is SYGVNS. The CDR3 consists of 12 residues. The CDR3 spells CASSQGLYGYTF. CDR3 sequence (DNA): TGTGCCAGCAGTCAGGGTCTCTATGGCTACACCTTC.

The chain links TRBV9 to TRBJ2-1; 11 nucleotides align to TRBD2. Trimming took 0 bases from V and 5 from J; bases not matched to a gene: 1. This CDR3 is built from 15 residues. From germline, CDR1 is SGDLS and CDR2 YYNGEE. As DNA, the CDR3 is TGTGCCAGCAGCGTAGAGGGACTAGCGGACAATGAGCAGTTCTTC. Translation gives CASSVEGLADNEQFF. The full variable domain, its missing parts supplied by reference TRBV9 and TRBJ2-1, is DSGVTQTPKHLITATGQRVTLRCSPRSGDLSVYWYQQSLDQGLQFLIQYYNGEERAKGNILERFSAQQFPDLHSELNLSSLELGDSALYFCASSVEGLADNEQFFGPGTRLTVL.

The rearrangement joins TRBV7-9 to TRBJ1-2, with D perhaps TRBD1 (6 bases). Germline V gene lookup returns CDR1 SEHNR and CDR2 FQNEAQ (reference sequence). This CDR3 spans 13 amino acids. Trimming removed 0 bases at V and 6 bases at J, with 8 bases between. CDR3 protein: CASSLAAGDGYTF. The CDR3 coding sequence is TGTGCCAGCAGCTTAGCCGCAGGGGATGGCTACACCTTC.

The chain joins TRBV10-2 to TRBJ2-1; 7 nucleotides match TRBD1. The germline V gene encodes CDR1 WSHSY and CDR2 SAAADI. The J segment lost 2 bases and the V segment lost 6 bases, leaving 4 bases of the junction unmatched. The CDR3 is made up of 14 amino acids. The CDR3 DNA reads TGCGCCAGCAGGACAGGGTCAACCTACAATGAGCAGTTCTTC. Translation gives CASRTGSTYNEQFF.

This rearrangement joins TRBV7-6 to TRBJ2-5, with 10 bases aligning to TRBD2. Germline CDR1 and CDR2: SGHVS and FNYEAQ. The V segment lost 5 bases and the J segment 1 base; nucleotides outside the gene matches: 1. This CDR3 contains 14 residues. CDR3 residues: CASSPSGGQETQYF. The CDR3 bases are TGTGCCAGCAGCCCTAGCGGGGGCCAAGAGACCCAGTACTTC.

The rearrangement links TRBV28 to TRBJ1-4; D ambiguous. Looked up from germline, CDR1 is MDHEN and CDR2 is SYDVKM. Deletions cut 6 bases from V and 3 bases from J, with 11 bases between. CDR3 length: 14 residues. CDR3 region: CASSVPTSNEKLFF. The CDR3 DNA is TGTGCCAGCAGCGTCCCGACTTCTAATGAAAAACTGTTTTTT.